One sample yielded the 6 T cell receptor beta chains listed below, sequenced in a study of cytomegalovirus exposure and HLA in healthy donors. TCRdb's table, derived via immunoSEQ multiplex PCR, lists solely in-frame clones and lacks some. This table has roughly 62,000 clones, around 94% appearing once. The source material was PBMCs. Receptor source: a young man in good health and CMV-seronegative.

J is TRBJ1-5 and V is TRBV5-5; D gene ambiguous. The germline V gene has CDR1 SGHKS and CDR2 YYEKEE (reference sequence). V lost 4 bases, J lost 3 bases, and 8 bases lay in between. There are 13 residues in the CDR3. The CDR3 DNA reads TGTGCCAGCAGCCGGCAGGACAATCAGCCCCAGCATTTT. Translating it yields CASSRQDNQPQHF.

The chain couples TRBV4-3 to TRBJ1-5; TRBD1 matches at 7 bases. The CDR3 has 14 amino acids. Germline V gene lookup returns CDR1 LGHNA and CDR2 YSLEER. V was clipped by 0 bases and J by 7 bases; unmatched bases: 3. The CDR3 loop is CASSQEGGWQPQHF. For the CDR3, the DNA is TGCGCCAGCAGCCAAGAAGGGGGCTGGCAGCCCCAGCATTTT.

The rearrangement uses TRBV5-1 and TRBJ2-7; D is possibly TRBD2 (6 bases). Germline CDR1 SGHRS, CDR2 YFSETQ. V was cut by 4 bases and J by 7 bases, with 27 bases left in between. CDR3 length equals 17 residues. The CDR3 DNA sequence: TGCGCCAGCAGCCTGGTGGGTAGCGGAACAACTCCCTTTGAGCAGTACTTC. It is translated as CASSLVGSGTTPFEQYF.

This clone was found a few times. CDR3 nucleotide sequence: TGTGCCAGCAGAGAACTCGACAGGAGGAATCAGCCCCAGCATTTT. Its protein product is CASRELDRRNQPQHF. J is TRBJ1-5 and V is TRBV6-1, with D possibly being TRBD1 (6 bases). Germline loops: CDR1 MNHNS, CDR2 SASEGT. Trimming shortened V by 6 bases and J by 4 bases, and 16 bases separated the two germline ends. The CDR3 sequence is 15 residues long.

The rearrangement uses TRBV29-1 and TRBJ1-2, with TRBD1 matching over 8 bases. The CDR3 sequence is 11 residues long. Trimming at V came to 7 bases and at J to 8 bases, leaving 6 bases not matched to a gene. In germline, CDR1 is SQVTM, CDR2 ANQGSEA. The CDR3 spells CSAGQGQGYTF. CDR3 bases: TGCAGCGCCGGACAGGGACAAGGCTACACCTTC.

V is TRBV27 and J is TRBJ2-1; TRBD1 matches at 12 bases. Trimming cost V 6 bases and J 7 bases; bases outside gene matches: 7. The germline gives CDR1 MNHEY, CDR2 SMNVEV (reference sequence). The CDR3 consists of 15 residues. The CDR3 coding sequence is TGTGCCAGCAGCGATGGGACAGGGGGCTCGAATGAGCAGTTCTTC. Its translation: CASSDGTGGSNEQFF.